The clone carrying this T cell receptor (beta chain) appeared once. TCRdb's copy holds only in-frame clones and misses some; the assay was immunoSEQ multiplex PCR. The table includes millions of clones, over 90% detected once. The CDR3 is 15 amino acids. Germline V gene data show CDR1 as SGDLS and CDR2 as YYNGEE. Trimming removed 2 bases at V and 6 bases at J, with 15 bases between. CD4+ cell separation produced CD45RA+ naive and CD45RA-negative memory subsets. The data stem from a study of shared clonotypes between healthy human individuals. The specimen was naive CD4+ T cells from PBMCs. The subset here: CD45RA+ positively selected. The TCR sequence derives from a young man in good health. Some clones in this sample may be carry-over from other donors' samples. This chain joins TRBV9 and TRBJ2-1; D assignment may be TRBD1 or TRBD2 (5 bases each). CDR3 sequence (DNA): TGTGCCAGCAGCGTGGGGACGGGCGTTCTCAATGAGCAGTTCTTC. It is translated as CASSVGTGVLNEQFF. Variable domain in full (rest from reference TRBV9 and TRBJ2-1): DSGVTQTPKHLITATGQRVTLRCSPRSGDLSVYWYQQSLDQGLQFLIQYYNGEERAKGNILERFSAQQFPDLHSELNLSSLELGDSALYFCASSVGTGVLNEQFFGPGTRLTVL.